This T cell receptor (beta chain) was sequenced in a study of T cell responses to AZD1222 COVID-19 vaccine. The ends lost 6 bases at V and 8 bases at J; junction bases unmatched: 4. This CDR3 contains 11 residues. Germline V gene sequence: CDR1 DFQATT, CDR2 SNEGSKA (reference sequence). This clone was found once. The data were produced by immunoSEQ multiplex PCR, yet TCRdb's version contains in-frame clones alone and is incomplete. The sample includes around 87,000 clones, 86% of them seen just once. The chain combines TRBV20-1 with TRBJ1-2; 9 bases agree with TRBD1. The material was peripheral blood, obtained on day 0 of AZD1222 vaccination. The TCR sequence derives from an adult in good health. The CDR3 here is CSAADRGGYTF. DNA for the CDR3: TGCAGTGCCGCTGACAGGGGGGGCTACACCTTC.